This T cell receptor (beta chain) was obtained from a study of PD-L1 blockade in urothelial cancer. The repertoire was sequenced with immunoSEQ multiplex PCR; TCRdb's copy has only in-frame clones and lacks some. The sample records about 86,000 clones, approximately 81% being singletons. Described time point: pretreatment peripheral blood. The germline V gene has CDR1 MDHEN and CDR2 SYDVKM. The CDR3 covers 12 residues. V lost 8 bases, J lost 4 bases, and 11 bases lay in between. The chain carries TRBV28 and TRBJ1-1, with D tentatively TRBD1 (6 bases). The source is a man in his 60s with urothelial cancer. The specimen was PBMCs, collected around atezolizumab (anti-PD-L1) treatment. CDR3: CASQGWVTEAFF. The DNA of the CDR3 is TGTGCCAGCCAGGGGTGGGTCACTGAAGCTTTCTTT.